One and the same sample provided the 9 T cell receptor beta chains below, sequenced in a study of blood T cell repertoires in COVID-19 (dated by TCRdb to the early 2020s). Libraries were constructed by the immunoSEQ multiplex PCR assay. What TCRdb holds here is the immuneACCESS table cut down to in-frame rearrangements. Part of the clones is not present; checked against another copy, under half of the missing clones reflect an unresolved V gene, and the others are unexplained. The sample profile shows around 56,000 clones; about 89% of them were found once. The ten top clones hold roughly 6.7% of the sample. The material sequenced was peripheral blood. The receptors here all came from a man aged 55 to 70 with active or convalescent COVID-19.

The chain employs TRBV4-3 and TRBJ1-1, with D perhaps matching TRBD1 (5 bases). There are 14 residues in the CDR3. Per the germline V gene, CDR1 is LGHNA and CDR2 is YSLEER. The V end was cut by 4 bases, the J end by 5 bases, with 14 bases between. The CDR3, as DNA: TGCGCCAGCAGCCGAGAGGGGCAGTGGACTGAAGCTTTCTTT. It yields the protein CASSREGQWTEAFF.

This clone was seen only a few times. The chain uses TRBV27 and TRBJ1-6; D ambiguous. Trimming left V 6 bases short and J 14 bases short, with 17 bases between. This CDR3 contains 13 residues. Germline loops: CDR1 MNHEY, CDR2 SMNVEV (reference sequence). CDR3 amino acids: CASSSRINGALHF. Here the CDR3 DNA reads TGTGCCAGCAGCTCCCGAATAAACGGGGCCCTCCACTTT.

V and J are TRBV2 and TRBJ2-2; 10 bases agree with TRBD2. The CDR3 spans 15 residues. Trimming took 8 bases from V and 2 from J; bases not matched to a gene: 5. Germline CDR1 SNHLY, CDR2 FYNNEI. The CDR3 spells CASHTSGTNTGELFF. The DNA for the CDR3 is TGTGCCAGCCATACTAGCGGGACAAACACCGGGGAGCTGTTTTTT. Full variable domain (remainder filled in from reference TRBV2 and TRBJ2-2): EPEVTQTPSHQVTQMGQEVILRCVPISNHLYFYWYRQILGQKVEFLVSFYNNEISEKSEIFDDQFSVERPDGSNFTLKIRSTKLEDSAMYFCASHTSGTNTGELFFGEGSRLTVL.

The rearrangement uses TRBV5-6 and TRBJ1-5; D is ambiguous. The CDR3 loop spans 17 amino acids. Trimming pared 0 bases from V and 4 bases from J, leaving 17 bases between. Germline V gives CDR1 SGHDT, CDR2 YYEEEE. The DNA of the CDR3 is TGTGCCAGCAGCTTGGGGCCTCCAAAAAGGGAGAATCAGCCCCAGCATTTT. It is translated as CASSLGPPKRENQPQHF.

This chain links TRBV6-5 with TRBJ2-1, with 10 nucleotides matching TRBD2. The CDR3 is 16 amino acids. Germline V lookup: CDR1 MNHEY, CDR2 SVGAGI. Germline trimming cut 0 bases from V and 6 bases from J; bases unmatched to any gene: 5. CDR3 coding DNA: TGTGCCAGCAGTTACTCATCGGCTAGCGGGAGCAATGAGCAGTTCTTC. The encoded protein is CASSYSSASGSNEQFF.

The DNA for the CDR3 is TGTGCCAGCAGCCACACGGACAGGGGTAATCAGCCCCAGCATTTT. This translates into CASSHTDRGNQPQHF. The rearrangement uses TRBV3-1 (or the pseudogene TRBV3-2) and TRBJ1-5, with 9 nucleotides matching TRBD1. The ends lost 3 bases at V and 4 bases at J; junction bases unmatched: 4. In germline, CDR1 is LGHDT, CDR2 YNNKEL (reference sequence). The CDR3 contains 15 residues.

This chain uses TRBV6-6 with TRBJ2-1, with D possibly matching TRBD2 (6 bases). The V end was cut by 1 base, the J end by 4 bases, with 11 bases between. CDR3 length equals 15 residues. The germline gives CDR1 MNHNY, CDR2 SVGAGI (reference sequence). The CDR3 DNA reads TGTGCCAGCAGTTACTATGCGGGAAATTACAATGAGCAGTTCTTC. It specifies CASSYYAGNYNEQFF.

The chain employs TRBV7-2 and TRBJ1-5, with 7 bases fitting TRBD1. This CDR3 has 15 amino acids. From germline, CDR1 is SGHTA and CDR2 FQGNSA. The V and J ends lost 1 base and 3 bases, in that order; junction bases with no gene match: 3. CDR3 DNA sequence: TGTGCCAGCAGCTTAGAGACAGGGAACAATCAGCCCCAGCATTTT. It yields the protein CASSLETGNNQPQHF.

The chain's CDR3 is CASSPGTKTYNEQFF. The CDR3 nucleotides are TGTGCCAGCAGCCCCGGGACTAAGACCTACAATGAGCAGTTCTTC. This chain links TRBV5-4 with TRBJ2-1; 7 nucleotides align to TRBD2. CDR1 and CDR2 from the germline V gene are SGHNT and YYREEE (reference sequence). The V segment lost 4 bases and the J segment 2 bases; nucleotides outside the gene matches: 6. CDR3 length: 15 amino acids.